The 32 T cell receptor beta chains listed next were all sequenced from one sample in a study of cytomegalovirus exposure and HLA in healthy donors. The PCR was carried out with 60 Vbeta primers and 13 Jbeta primers. The repertoire was sequenced with immunoSEQ multiplex PCR; TCRdb's copy has only in-frame clones and lacks some. Counted here are about 130,000 clones, 70% to 85% occurring once; the ten biggest clones make up 2% to 3%. The source material was PBMCs. The receptors stem from a woman aged 60-75 years in good health and CMV-seropositive.

The chain uses TRBV29-1 and TRBJ1-2, with TRBD1 matching over 10 bases. With V trimmed by 4 bases and J by 4 bases, 0 bases remained unmatched. The germline V gene encodes CDR1 SQVTM and CDR2 ANQGSEA. The CDR3 covers 12 residues. CDR3 residues: CSVGQGAYGYTF. The CDR3 DNA reads as TGCAGCGTTGGACAGGGGGCCTATGGCTACACCTTC.

This chain joins TRBV19 and TRBJ2-4; tentatively, D is TRBD1 (6 bases). Germline values: CDR1 LNHDA, CDR2 SQIVND (reference sequence). The germline V and J ends were trimmed by 3 bases and 8 bases, with 20 bases remaining between them. The CDR3 extends over 16 amino acids. CDR3 sequence: CASSIGVAGDVDIQYF. CDR3 nucleotides: TGTGCCAGTAGTATTGGGGTGGCAGGGGATGTCGACATTCAGTACTTC.

J is TRBJ2-5 and V is TRBV27, with D uncertain. V lost 3 bases to trimming and J lost 5 bases, with 4 bases between them. The CDR3 runs 11 residues. CDR1 and CDR2 (germline): MNHEY, SMNVEV (reference sequence). The chain's CDR3 is CASSFRETQYF. The CDR3 DNA is TGTGCCAGCAGTTTCCGGGAGACCCAGTACTTC.

The chain uses TRBV5-1 and TRBJ1-4; 8 bases are a match to TRBD1. The length of the CDR3 is 15 residues. With V trimmed by 4 bases and J by 10 bases, 12 bases remained unmatched. The germline V gene encodes CDR1 SGHRS and CDR2 YFSETQ. CDR3: CASSPEQGAGAKLFF. CDR3 nucleotide sequence: TGCGCCAGCAGCCCGGAGCAGGGGGCCGGAGCAAAACTGTTTTTT.

This chain uses TRBV5-5 with TRBJ2-7, with a possible D match to TRBD2 (6 bases). The length of the CDR3 is 16 residues. Deletions cut 4 bases from V and 2 bases from J, with 19 bases between. CDR1 SGHKS and CDR2 YYEKEE come from the germline V gene (reference sequence). In nucleotides, the CDR3 is TGTGCCAGCAGCCTAACATTGGGGGGATGGACCTACGAGCAGTACTTC. It encodes CASSLTLGGWTYEQYF.

This clone came up a few times. This chain uses TRBV5-4 with TRBJ2-3; 10 positions match TRBD2. Germline CDR1 SGHNT, CDR2 YYREEE (reference sequence). CDR3 length equals 20 residues. With 4 bases clipped from V and 0 bases from J, the junction kept 17 bases outside the gene matches. CDR3 region: CASSHPQRGGRWGSTDTQYF. CDR3 nucleotide sequence: TGTGCCAGCAGCCACCCCCAGCGGGGGGGGCGATGGGGTAGCACAGATACGCAGTATTTT.

This chain joins TRBV10-2 and TRBJ1-4; D gene unclear. Germline CDR1 WSHSY, CDR2 SAAADI. The V gene lost 9 bases and the J gene lost 4 bases, with 18 bases spanning the gap. The CDR3 spans 15 residues. The DNA of the CDR3 is TGCGCCAGTCGAGATCTCTCCCCCCTTAATGAAAAACTGTTTTTT. Its translation: CASRDLSPLNEKLFF.

The count of this clone is one. V and J are TRBV29-1 and TRBJ1-2; D perhaps matches TRBD1 (5 bases). CDR1 SQVTM and CDR2 ANQGSEA come from the germline V gene. CDR3 length equals 13 residues. Trimming stripped 4 bases from V and 2 bases from J, with 11 bases between. CDR3 DNA sequence: TGCAGCGTTGGACGAGACAGAAACTATGGCTACACCTTC. Protein product: CSVGRDRNYGYTF.

This chain connects TRBV27 to TRBJ1-5; 8 bases agree with TRBD1. The CDR3 totals 14 residues. Germline CDR1 and CDR2: MNHEY and SMNVEV (reference sequence). V lost 6 bases to trimming and J lost 9 bases; unmatched junction nucleotides: 10. The CDR3 loop is CASSSDRGIGPQHF. In nucleotides, the CDR3 is TGTGCCAGCAGCTCCGACAGGGGAATAGGGCCCCAGCATTTT.

The genes are TRBV7-9 and TRBJ2-5; tentative D call: TRBD1 (5 bases). The germline gives CDR1 SEHNR, CDR2 FQNEAQ (reference sequence). Trimming took off 3 bases at V and 2 bases at J, with 13 bases between the two ends. There are 15 residues in the CDR3. CDR3 region: CASSLNVGPQETQYF. The CDR3 coding sequence is TGTGCCAGCAGCTTGAATGTGGGGCCTCAAGAGACCCAGTACTTC.

V usage is TRBV29-1 and J usage is TRBJ2-7; D is perhaps TRBD2 (5 bases). V dropped 5 bases and J dropped 3 bases, with 14 bases sitting between them. Germline values: CDR1 SQVTM, CDR2 ANQGSEA. CDR3 length equals 13 residues. This chain's CDR3 is CSVNSREGYEQYF. DNA for the CDR3: TGCAGCGTTAACTCGAGAGAGGGCTACGAGCAGTACTTC.

The V call is TRBV19, the J call TRBJ1-2; 8 positions match TRBD1. The CDR3 runs 11 residues. Germline CDR1 LNHDA, CDR2 SQIVND (reference sequence). J gave up 12 bases and V 2 bases, and 2 bases lay outside the gene matches. The CDR3: CASSIRDRNTF. The DNA for the CDR3 is TGTGCCAGTAGTATAAGGGACAGGAACACCTTC.

This clone was seen more than once but under ten times. The chain has TRBV28 and TRBJ2-1; TRBD2 is a possible D gene (5 bases). V lost 7 bases to trimming and J lost 9 bases, with 19 bases between them. In germline, CDR1 is MDHEN, CDR2 SYDVKM. The CDR3 loop spans 14 amino acids. The CDR3 sequence: CASTFDAFEGEQFF. CDR3 bases: TGTGCCAGCACGTTTGACGCCTTTGAGGGTGAGCAGTTCTTC.

V is TRBV5-6 and J is TRBJ2-5; 10 bases map to TRBD1. This CDR3 contains 17 residues. The V gene end was trimmed by 0 bases and the J gene end by 5 bases; junction bases not matched to a gene: 10. Germline V gives CDR1 SGHDT, CDR2 YYEEEE. The CDR3 here is CASSLAVKGQGLETQYF. In nucleotides, the CDR3 is TGTGCCAGCAGCTTGGCCGTGAAGGGACAGGGGTTGGAGACCCAGTACTTC.

V gene TRBV9 combines with J gene TRBJ2-7; maybe TRBD2 (5 bases). Trimming removed 0 bases at V and 6 bases at J, with 7 bases between. This CDR3 region has 12 residues. The germline V gene has CDR1 SGDLS and CDR2 YYNGEE. This chain's CDR3 is CASSVGTSEQYF. The CDR3 bases are TGTGCCAGCAGCGTAGGAACTAGCGAGCAGTACTTC.

The chain joins TRBV18 to TRBJ1-5; 7 bases are shared with TRBD1. This CDR3 is built from 15 residues. CDR1 and CDR2 from the germline V gene are KGHSH and LQKENI. J lost 5 bases, V lost 3 bases, and 7 bases had no gene match. The CDR3 region is CASSPGTDNYQPQHF. The CDR3 nucleotides are TGTGCCAGCTCACCCGGGACAGATAATTATCAGCCCCAGCATTTT.

The gene calls are TRBV7-3 and TRBJ1-1; tentative D call: TRBD1 (6 bases). V lost 1 base, J lost 0 bases, and 12 bases lay in between. Per germline, CDR1 SGHTA and CDR2 FQGTGA. The CDR3 consists of 16 residues. This CDR3 reads CASSLRSTGMNTEAFF. In DNA, the CDR3 is TGTGCCAGCAGCTTAAGAAGTACAGGGATGAACACTGAAGCTTTCTTT.

This sequence joins TRBV29-1 and TRBJ2-7; D call uncertain. The germline V gene has CDR1 SQVTM and CDR2 ANQGSEA. Trimming pared 3 bases from V and 3 bases from J, leaving 12 bases between. The CDR3 covers 13 residues. CDR3 loop: CSVEYRSNYEQYF. CDR3 bases: TGCAGCGTTGAGTATCGGAGCAACTACGAGCAGTACTTC.

CDR3 coding DNA: TGTGCCAGCAGCCGACTAGGGGACAGTCAAAGTGGCTACACCTTC. It is translated as CASSRLGDSQSGYTF. The chain couples TRBV14 to TRBJ1-2, with 7 bases aligning to TRBD1. This CDR3 region has 15 residues. Trimming removed 4 bases from V and 7 bases from J; junction bases left unmatched: 12. CDR1 and CDR2 (germline): SGHDN, FVKESK.

CDR3 residues: CASSPGTGPSYEQYF. The DNA for the CDR3 is TGTGCCAGCAGCCCCGGGACAGGCCCTTCCTACGAGCAGTACTTC. The V call is TRBV9, the J call TRBJ2-7, with 8 bases lining up with TRBD1. The CDR3 runs 15 residues. Looked up from germline, CDR1 is SGDLS and CDR2 is YYNGEE. J lost 1 base, V lost 4 bases, and 7 bases had no gene match.

Only one count was recorded for this clone. The chain joins TRBV7-2 to TRBJ1-2, with 8 positions matching TRBD1. CDR1 is SGHTA and CDR2 is FQGNSA in the germline V gene. The CDR3 totals 14 residues. Losses at the gene ends were 8 bases for V and 8 bases for J; bases not matched to a gene: 13. CDR3: CASGNPDRVKGYTF. The CDR3 DNA is TGTGCCAGCGGGAACCCGGACAGGGTGAAAGGCTACACCTTC. Combining the CDR3 with reference TRBV7-2 and TRBJ1-2 gives the whole variable domain GAGVSQSPSNKVTEKGKDVELRCDPISGHTALYWYRQSLGQGLEFLIYFQGNSAPDKSGLPSDRFSAERTGGSVSTLTIQRTQQEDSAVYLCASGNPDRVKGYTFGSGTRLTVV.

V is TRBV6-5 and J is TRBJ1-2, with a possible D match to TRBD1 (6 bases). Trimming removed 7 bases at V and 6 bases at J, with 12 bases between. Germline CDR1 MNHEY, CDR2 SVGAGI. The CDR3 totals 12 residues. The CDR3 sequence: CASTLTGHGYTF. The CDR3 DNA reads as TGTGCCAGCACCTTGACAGGACATGGCTACACCTTC.

The J gene is TRBJ2-2, the V gene TRBV5-4, with TRBD2 matching 8 bases. The CDR3 is 16 amino acids. Germline V lookup: CDR1 SGHNT, CDR2 YYREEE (reference sequence). J was trimmed by 0 bases and V by 2 bases; bases with no gene match: 3. The CDR3, as DNA: TGTGCCAGCAGCTTTAGCGGGGCGTCGAACACCGGGGAGCTGTTTTTT. The encoded protein is CASSFSGASNTGELFF. Complete variable domain (other parts from reference TRBV5-4 and TRBJ2-2): ETGVTQSPTHLIKTRGQQVTLRCSSQSGHNTVSWYQQALGQGPQFIFQYYREEENGRGNFPPRFSGLQFPNYSSELNVNALELDDSALYLCASSFSGASNTGELFFGEGSRLTVL.

The chain has TRBV18 and TRBJ1-6, with 11 bases fitting TRBD1. The CDR3 has 15 amino acids. The ends lost 2 bases at V and 6 bases at J; junction bases unmatched: 0. Looked up from germline, CDR1 is KGHSH and CDR2 is LQKENI. CDR3 DNA: TGTGCCAGCTCACCAGGACAGGGGGCTAATTCACCCCTCCACTTT. This encodes CASSPGQGANSPLHF. The variable domain in full, with the rest retrieved from reference TRBV18 and TRBJ1-6, is NAGVMQNPRHLVRRRGQEARLRCSPMKGHSHVYWYRQLPEEGLKFMVYLQKENIIDESGMPKERFSAEFPKEGPSILRIQQVVRGDSAAYFCASSPGQGANSPLHFGNGTRLTVT.

The genes are TRBV6-6 and TRBJ2-7; D is unclear. V lost 5 bases and J 0 bases, leaving 8 bases between the germline ends. This CDR3 region has 13 residues. Germline V lookup: CDR1 MNHNY, CDR2 SVGAGI (reference sequence). This CDR3 is CASSLPSSYEQYF. In DNA form, the CDR3 reads TGTGCCAGCAGTCTCCCGAGCTCCTACGAGCAGTACTTC.

The chain has TRBV2 and TRBJ1-3; weak D call: TRBD1 (6 bases). There are 13 residues in the CDR3. The V end lost 7 bases, the J end lost 4 bases, and 11 bases lay between the germline ends. Germline CDR1 is SNHLY and CDR2 is FYNNEI. The DNA for the CDR3 is TGTGCCAGCAAGGGGGGGCAAGGAAACACCATATATTTT. Translating gives CASKGGQGNTIYF. The full variable domain, completed using reference TRBV2 and TRBJ1-3, is EPEVTQTPSHQVTQMGQEVILRCVPISNHLYFYWYRQILGQKVEFLVSFYNNEISEKSEIFDDQFSVERPDGSNFTLKIRSTKLEDSAMYFCASKGGQGNTIYFGEGSWLTVV.

V and J are TRBV9 and TRBJ2-3; 12 bases are shared with TRBD2. The CDR3 consists of 16 residues. The junction had 11 bases not matched to a gene; V was cut back by 6 bases and J by 6 bases. CDR1 is SGDLS, CDR2 YYNGEE, per germline. Here the CDR3 reads CASTASGGANPDTQYF. For the CDR3, the DNA is TGTGCCAGCACGGCTAGCGGGGGGGCAAACCCGGATACGCAGTATTTT.

V usage is TRBV11-2 and J usage is TRBJ2-7, with D perhaps matching TRBD1 (6 bases). The CDR3 runs to 13 residues. V was cut by 5 bases and J by 3 bases, with 11 bases left in between. CDR1 and CDR2 from the germline V gene are SGHAT and FQNNGV. CDR3 nucleotides: TGTGCCAGCAGCGCGGACAGAGTCTACGAGCAGTACTTC. It encodes CASSADRVYEQYF.

A few counts support this clone. This rearrangement joins TRBV7-3 to TRBJ2-3; 7 bases match TRBD2. The CDR3 runs to 16 residues. The V and J ends lost 5 bases and 0 bases, in that order; junction bases with no gene match: 8. The V gene's germline CDR1 is SGHTA and CDR2 FQGTGA. DNA of the CDR3: TGTGCCAGCAGCGACAGTCGCGGGGGAAGCACAGATACGCAGTATTTT. Its translation: CASSDSRGGSTDTQYF.

The chain links TRBV5-4 to TRBJ2-7, with a possible D match to TRBD2 (5 bases). Looked up from germline, CDR1 is SGHNT and CDR2 is YYREEE (reference sequence). This CDR3 has 13 residues. The V end lost 4 bases, the J end lost 6 bases, and 14 bases lay between the germline ends. The CDR3 spells CASSTRVGPEQYF. The CDR3 region has the DNA TGTGCCAGCAGCACGAGGGTAGGGCCCGAGCAGTACTTC. Combining the CDR3 with reference TRBV5-4 and TRBJ2-7 gives the whole variable domain ETGVTQSPTHLIKTRGQQVTLRCSSQSGHNTVSWYQQALGQGPQFIFQYYREEENGRGNFPPRFSGLQFPNYSSELNVNALELDDSALYLCASSTRVGPEQYFGPGTRLTVT.

Comments on this clone: At one of its ends the junction is not consistent with the germline gene, which may arise from a read error. This chain joins TRBV7-9 and TRBJ1-5; 7 bases align to TRBD1. Germline V gene lookup returns CDR1 SEHNR and CDR2 FQNEAQ (reference sequence). The length of the CDR3 is 14 residues. The CDR3 DNA follows: TGTTCCAGCAGCGAGACGACAGGGAATCAGCCCCAGCATTTT. It translates to CSSSETTGNQPQHF.

CDR3 in DNA: TGCAGCGTTGAAGATAAGCCGCGCTCTGGAAACACCATATATTTT. It is translated as CSVEDKPRSGNTIYF. The gene calls are TRBV29-1 and TRBJ1-3; D gene uncertain. The CDR3 consists of 15 residues. Trimming removed 0 bases from V and 0 bases from J, with 9 bases in between. Germline assignment: CDR1 SQVTM and CDR2 ANQGSEA. The full variable domain, with the rest looked up from reference TRBV29-1 and TRBJ1-3, is SAVISQKPSRDICQRGTSLTIQCQVDSQVTMMFWYRQQPGQSLTLIATANQGSEATYESGFVIDKFPISRPNLTFSTLTVSNMSPEDSSIYLCSVEDKPRSGNTIYFGEGSWLTVV.